The 3 T cell receptor beta chains presented below share a single source sample, sequenced in a study of beta chain features in type 1 diabetes listed by TCRdb under 2018. Libraries were made using the immunoSEQ multiplex PCR assay. The High Capacity cDNA Reverse Transcription Kit was used to reverse transcribe all of the isolated RNA, meaning that expressed TCRB transcripts were what got sequenced. Drawn from immuneACCESS, this table holds only the in-frame rearrangements with V and J called that TCRdb kept. Clones are partly lost; checked studies trace under half to an unresolved V gene and leave the rest unexplained. Present in this sample are 200,000 to 250,000 clones, 9.6% of which were seen just once. Around 0.031% of the sample is held by the ten biggest clonotypes. The source material was naive CD4+ T cells from blood. This specimen's cell subset or site label, per the study, means: true naive CD4+ T cells. The source of these receptors is a woman younger than 35 in good health.

This rearrangement joins TRBV6-1 to TRBJ2-2, with D possibly matching TRBD1 (6 bases). The CDR3 totals 15 residues. In germline, CDR1 is MNHNS, CDR2 SASEGT. V shed 8 bases and J shed 2 bases, with 15 bases lying between them. The CDR3 is CASFRTGHNTGELFF. In DNA, the CDR3 is TGTGCCAGCTTTCGCACGGGACATAACACCGGGGAGCTGTTTTTT.

This clone was seen a handful of times. This chain links TRBV6-6 with TRBJ2-5; TRBD2 matches at 11 bases. Looked up from germline, CDR1 is MNHNY and CDR2 is SVGAGI (reference sequence). V lost 5 bases and J lost 0; bases outside the gene matches: 5. CDR3 size: 16 residues. The CDR3 spells CASSTTTSGDQETQYF. The CDR3 bases are TGTGCCAGCAGTACAACGACTAGCGGGGACCAAGAGACCCAGTACTTC.

This clone turned up a few times. The rearrangement links TRBV5-1 to TRBJ2-7; tentative D call: TRBD2 (6 bases). The V gene's germline CDR1 is SGHRS and CDR2 YFSETQ. This CDR3 spans 14 amino acids. V lost 5 bases and J lost 2, with 14 bases in between. The chain's CDR3 is CASSPRDSAYEQYF. The CDR3 region has the DNA TGCGCCAGCAGTCCCCGGGACTCTGCCTACGAGCAGTACTTC.